The 20 T cell receptor beta chains listed next were all sequenced from one sample in a study of T cells in Graves' hyperthyroidism and ophthalmopathy. It was RNA transcripts that yielded the amplified TCR beta CDR3 regions. A set of HTBI primers served as the primers for a first-round RT-PCR of the TCR CDR3. TCRdb redid the calling of the multiplex PCR reads with MiXCR, one entry per CDR3 protein. The sample consists of 700,000 to 850,000 distinct CDR3 sequences, around 40% of them appearing once. The sequenced sample was blood. Every receptor here comes from a woman between 40 and 55 years old with Graves' hyperthyroidism.

This clonotype was seen a handful of times. The chain is built from TRBV7-2 and TRBJ2-3; 13 bases align to TRBD2. The germline V gene encodes CDR1 SGHTA and CDR2 FQGNSA. The CDR3 sequence is 15 residues long. The J segment lost 6 bases and the V segment lost 4 bases, leaving 4 bases of the junction unmatched. The CDR3: CASSSLAGGPDTQYF. CDR3 DNA: TGTGCCAGCAGCTCACTAGCGGGAGGGCCTGATACGCAGTATTTT.

This clonotype was counted a few times. The genes are TRBV12-3 or TRBV12-4 and TRBJ1-5, with 7 positions matching TRBD1. The CDR3 consists of 14 residues. Trimming at V came to 6 bases and at J to 5 bases, leaving 7 bases not matched to a gene. The CDR3 here is CASSPRDRHQPQHF. CDR3 in DNA: TGTGCCAGCAGCCCAAGGGACAGACATCAGCCCCAGCATTTT.

The chain uses TRBV4-1 and TRBJ1-6; D is undetermined. Trimming removed 1 base at V and 9 bases at J, with 7 bases between. The CDR3 length is 13 residues. Germline V CDR1 and CDR2: MGHRA, YSYEKL. CDR3 DNA: TGCGCCAGCAGCCAAGTGGCTCTTTCACCCCTCCACTTT. This encodes CASSQVALSPLHF.

The V gene is TRBV7-2, the J gene TRBJ1-6, with D unclear. This CDR3 comprises 16 residues. Looked up from germline, CDR1 is SGHTA and CDR2 is FQGNSA. Trimming shortened V by 1 base and J by 9 bases, and 16 bases separated the two germline ends. CDR3 sequence reads: CASSLGLAGGSSPLHF. CDR3 coding DNA: TGTGCCAGCAGCTTAGGACTAGCGGGAGGTAGTTCACCCCTCCACTTT.

The CDR3 DNA sequence: TGTGCCAGCAGCCCAGGGGACAGTGCCTACGAGCAGTACTTC. This codes for CASSPGDSAYEQYF. This chain uses TRBV7-2 with TRBJ2-7; 7 nucleotides line up with TRBD1. Trimming took 5 bases from V and 2 from J; bases not matched to a gene: 6. Germline CDR1 SGHTA, CDR2 FQGNSA. The CDR3 is made up of 14 amino acids.

This rearrangement joins TRBV11-2 to TRBJ1-1; unclear D gene. The CDR3 consists of 19 residues. The germline V and J ends were trimmed by 1 base and 1 base, with 22 bases remaining between them. Per the germline V gene, CDR1 is SGHAT and CDR2 is FQNNGV. The CDR3 DNA is TGTGCCAGCAGCTTAGTTTACGCCAGAATAATTCCTCAGAACACTGAAGCTTTCTTT. This encodes CASSLVYARIIPQNTEAFF.

The gene calls are TRBV7-2 and TRBJ2-7; 13 bases match TRBD2. V shed 0 bases and J 4 bases; nucleotides not matched to a gene: 3. The CDR3 has 16 residues. Germline CDR1 SGHTA, CDR2 FQGNSA. DNA of the CDR3: TGTGCCAGCAGCTTAGCGGGACTAGCGGGACCATACGAGCAGTACTTC. Amino acids: CASSLAGLAGPYEQYF.

A remark on this clonotype: A much larger clone is a single base away; this may be a read error. The V gene is TRBV19, the J gene TRBJ2-6, with no clear D. The V end was cut by 11 bases, the J end by 2 bases, with 19 bases between. Germline CDR1 and CDR2: LNHDA and SQIVND (reference sequence). The CDR3 contains 16 residues. The CDR3 DNA is TGTGCCTCTTCTGATAGGTCTCTCCCTGGGGCCAACGTCCTGACTTTC. Protein: CASSDRSLPGANVLTF.

There are a few counts of this clonotype. V usage is TRBV9 and J usage is TRBJ2-7; 7 bases map to TRBD1. This CDR3 region has 14 residues. Germline CDR1 and CDR2: SGDLS and YYNGEE. Losses at the gene ends were 8 bases for V and 2 bases for J; bases not matched to a gene: 10. Here the CDR3 DNA reads TGTGCCAGTAGCCCGGGACAGCGAACCTACGAGCAGTACTTC. Amino acid sequence: CASSPGQRTYEQYF.

The chain employs TRBV10-3 and TRBJ2-6, with TRBD1 matching over 9 bases. Germline CDR1 reads ENHRY; CDR2 reads SYGVKD. This CDR3 region has 11 residues. V was pared by 5 bases and J by 18 bases, with 5 bases of the junction left unmatched. The chain's CDR3 is CAISRGQGGTF. CDR3 nucleotide sequence: TGTGCCATCAGTCGGGGACAGGGAGGGACTTTC.

This clonotype was observed a few times. The chain has TRBV5-1 and TRBJ2-7, with 7 bases identical to TRBD1. The CDR3 loop spans 14 amino acids. Germline V gene sequence: CDR1 SGHRS, CDR2 YFSETQ. Trimming removed 0 bases from V and 9 bases from J; junction bases left unmatched: 9. The CDR3 DNA sequence: TGCGCCAGCAGCTTGGCTTTACAGGGGACAGCGCAGTACTTC. This gives the protein CASSLALQGTAQYF.

This clonotype was detected only a few times. For the CDR3, the DNA is TGTGCCAGCCACACGGCCCGGACAGGGGTCCCCGGGGAGCTGTTTTTT. Translated: CASHTARTGVPGELFF. The chain joins TRBV10-3 to TRBJ2-2; TRBD1 matches at 9 bases. Germline loops: CDR1 ENHRY, CDR2 SYGVKD. The ends lost 10 bases at V and 6 bases at J; junction bases unmatched: 15. The CDR3 has 16 amino acids.

Note on this clonotype: This may arise from a read error, as a much more abundant clone is one base away. This sequence joins TRBV7-3 and TRBJ1-1, with D unclear. Between the trimmed V and J ends, which lost 4 bases and 4 bases, there was a span of 10 bases. Germline-derived CDR1 and CDR2 are SGHTA and FQGTGA. This CDR3 has 13 amino acids. CDR3 sequence: CASSSGAVTEAFF. The CDR3 coding sequence is TGTGCCAGCAGCTCGGGAGCGGTCACTGAAGCTTTCTTT. Supplemented by reference TRBV7-3 and TRBJ1-1, the full variable domain reads GAGVSQTPSNKVTEKGKYVELRCDPISGHTALYWYRQSLGQGPEFLIYFQGTGAADDSGLPNDRFFAVRPEGSVSTLKIQRTERGDSAVYLCASSSGAVTEAFFGQGTRLTVV.

This clonotype came up a few times. The genes are TRBV29-1 and TRBJ2-7; D is unresolved. Germline V gene lookup returns CDR1 SQVTM and CDR2 ANQGSEA. The CDR3 spans 12 residues. V lost 4 bases and J 3 bases, leaving 10 bases between the germline ends. Here the CDR3 DNA reads TGCAGCGTTGTTTCCCCCATCTACGAGCAGTACTTC. It codes for CSVVSPIYEQYF.

This clonotype was detected only a few times. At one end the junction does not follow the germline gene, possibly because of a read error. This chain joins TRBV5-1 and TRBJ2-7; no reliable D call. Germline V gene sequence: CDR1 SGHRS, CDR2 YFSETQ. The CDR3 loop spans 14 amino acids. The CDR3 sequence is CASGLGGGAYEQYF. The CDR3 region has the DNA TGCGCCAGCGGCTTGGGCGGCGGAGCCTACGAGCAGTACTTC. The complete variable domain, with remaining parts taken from reference TRBV5-1 and TRBJ2-7, reads KAGVTQTPRYLIKTRGQQVTLSCSPISGHRSVSWYQQTPGQGLQFLFEYFSETQRNKGNFPGRFSGRQFSNSRSEMNVSTLELGDSALYLCASGLGGGAYEQYFGPGTRLTVT.

This clonotype has more than one count but fewer than ten. The rearrangement joins TRBV11-3 to TRBJ1-1; unclear D gene. The CDR3 contains 16 residues. Per germline, CDR1 SGHNT and CDR2 YENEEA. V shed 5 bases and J shed 8 bases, with 24 bases lying between them. The CDR3 DNA follows: TGTGCCAGCAGCCCCATGAGTTCCGACACCCTGTTCGAAGCTTTCTTT. It translates to CASSPMSSDTLFEAFF. Full variable domain (remainder filled in from reference TRBV11-3 and TRBJ1-1): EAGVVQSPRYKIIEKKQPVAFWCNPISGHNTLYWYLQNLGQGPELLIRYENEEAVDDSQLPKDRFSAERLKGVDSTLKIQPAELGDSAVYLCASSPMSSDTLFEAFFGQGTRLTVV.

This clonotype was found many times. This sequence joins TRBV11-2 and TRBJ2-7; tentative D call: TRBD1 (5 bases). The CDR3 has 13 residues. Trimming pared 4 bases from V and 2 bases from J, leaving 9 bases between. Germline V gene lookup returns CDR1 SGHAT and CDR2 FQNNGV. The CDR3 coding sequence is TGTGCCAGCAGCTCTGGACACCCCTACGAGCAGTACTTC. Amino acid sequence: CASSSGHPYEQYF.

In the case of this clonotype: Possible read error: a much larger clone is one base away. CDR3 residues: CASRGWVKGETQYF. DNA of the CDR3: TGTGCCAGTAGGGGGTGGGTGAAAGGAGAGACCCAGTACTTC. The chain has TRBV19 and TRBJ2-5; D gene ambiguous. This CDR3 has 14 residues. Germline loops: CDR1 LNHDA, CDR2 SQIVND (reference sequence). Between the trimmed V and J ends, which lost 6 bases and 4 bases, there was a span of 15 bases. The full variable domain, in which reference TRBV19 and TRBJ2-5 provide the parts outside the CDR3, is DGGITQSPKYLFRKEGQNVTLSCEQNLNHDAMYWYRQDPGQGLRLIYYSQIVNDFQKGDIAEGYSVSREKKESFPLTVTSAQKNPTAFYLCASRGWVKGETQYFGPGTRLLVL.

The chain links TRBV6-5 to TRBJ1-1, with 8 bases identical to TRBD1. CDR1 is MNHEY and CDR2 is SVGAGI in the germline V gene. This CDR3 has 16 amino acids. V lost 6 bases, J lost 2 bases, and 11 bases stayed unmatched. CDR3 sequence reads: CASSPLPGQENTEAFF. For the CDR3, the DNA is TGTGCCAGCAGCCCTCTACCGGGACAGGAAAACACTGAAGCTTTCTTT.

The table lists this clonotype with many counts. J is TRBJ1-5 and V is TRBV5-6, with a tentative D call TRBD1 (6 bases). Germline CDR1 SGHDT, CDR2 YYEEEE. This CDR3 comprises 12 residues. With 0 bases removed from V and 9 bases from J, the gap between germline ends came to 7 bases. The CDR3 bases are TGTGCCAGCAGCTTGGGGACAGTGCCCCAGCATTTT. Encoded protein: CASSLGTVPQHF.